These T cell receptor beta chains were read from a single sample in a study of OX40 agonist ivuxolimab in advanced cancers. Profiled with immunoSEQ multiplex PCR; TCRdb holds only in-frame clones, not every one. Of 75,000 to 100,000 clones in the sample, 70% to 90% were seen once. The material sequenced was CD4+ or CD8+ T cells sorted from blood, taken in a trial of the OX40 agonist ivuxolimab. The receptors originated from an adult with an advanced solid tumor such as melanoma, head and neck, liver or kidney cancer. The CDR3 runs from the conserved cysteine through the conserved F or W. The D gene is left open where the match is weak. Size is stated for part of the rows, as once, few or many counts, or as a class when the clone is expanded.

TRBJ2-5,17,-,TRBV18,-,CASSPNKLGQIQETQYF,TGTGCCAGCTCACCTAATAAACTGGGACAAATACAAGAGACCCAGTACTTC
TRBJ2-1,14,-,TRBV11-3,-,CASSLAGAYNEQFF,TGTGCCAGCAGCTTAGCCGGAGCCTACAATGAGCAGTTCTTC
TRBJ2-1,15,-,TRBV10-3,TRBD1,CAINLGQGPYNEQFF,TGTGCCATCAATCTTGGACAGGGGCCCTACAATGAGCAGTTCTTC
TRBJ2-2,14,-,TRBV6-4,-,CASGTTANTGELFF,TGTGCCAGCGGGACGACCGCGAACACCGGGGAGCTGTTTTTT
TRBJ1-1,12,-,TRBV6-1,-,CASIWENTEAFF,TGTGCCAGCATCTGGGAGAACACTGAAGCTTTCTTT
TRBJ2-3,17,-,TRBV5-1,-,CASSLALANRVTDTQYF,TGCGCCAGCAGCTTGGCATTGGCAAACAGGGTCACAGATACGCAGTATTTT
TRBJ2-1,14,-,TRBV4-2,-,CASSQGGLYNEQFF,TGTGCCAGCAGCCAAGGAGGACTATACAATGAGCAGTTCTTC
TRBJ1-5,12,few,TRBV2,-,CASAKGGQPQHF,TGTGCCAGTGCTAAGGGTGGTCAGCCCCAGCATTTT
TRBJ2-2,19,-,TRBV2,TRBD2,CASSLRLAPSKTNTGELFF,TGTGCCAGCAGTCTTAGACTAGCGCCGAGCAAAACGAACACCGGGGAGCTGTTTTTT
TRBJ2-7,11,-,TRBV30,TRBD2,CAWSGSGGQYF,TGTGCCTGGAGTGGGAGCGGGGGGCAGTACTTC
TRBJ2-3,17,once,TRBV11-3,TRBD2,CASSTGTSGINTDTQYF,TGTGCCAGCAGCACCGGGACTAGCGGGATCAACACAGATACGCAGTATTTT
TRBJ2-5,12,-,TRBV29-1,-,CSAGGQTQTQYF,TGCAGCGCCGGAGGTCAAACCCAGACCCAGTACTTC
TRBJ1-1,13,-,TRBV29-1,TRBD1,CSGAGQRNTEAFF,TGCAGCGGAGCGGGACAGAGGAACACTGAAGCTTTCTTT
TRBJ1-4,15,-,TRBV27,-,CASSERGGANEKLFF,TGTGCCAGCAGCGAAAGGGGGGGGGCAAATGAAAAACTGTTTTTT
TRBJ2-1,15,-,TRBV11-3,-,CASSLRDGTYNEQFF,TGTGCCAGCAGCCTCCGGGACGGAACTTACAATGAGCAGTTCTTC
TRBJ2-3,15,-,TRBV6-1,-,CASRRTISSTDTQYF,TGTGCCAGCAGGAGGACCATTTCTAGCACAGATACGCAGTATTTT
TRBJ1-2,16,-,TRBV28,TRBD1,CASSHGWGTGERSYTF,TGTGCCAGCAGCCATGGGTGGGGCACAGGGGAGCGGAGCTACACCTTC